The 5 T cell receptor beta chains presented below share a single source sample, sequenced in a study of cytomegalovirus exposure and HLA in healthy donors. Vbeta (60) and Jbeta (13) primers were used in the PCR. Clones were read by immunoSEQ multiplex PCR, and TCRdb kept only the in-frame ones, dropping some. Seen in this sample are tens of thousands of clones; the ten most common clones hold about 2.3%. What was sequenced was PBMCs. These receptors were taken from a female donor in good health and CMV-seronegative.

CDR3 residues: CASSYRPHALGYEQYF. CDR3 bases: TGTGCCAGCAGTTACCGTCCCCACGCCCTCGGGTACGAGCAGTACTTC. The rearrangement links TRBV6-5 to TRBJ2-7; D remains unclear. Germline CDR1 and CDR2: MNHEY and SVGAGI. V lost 2 bases to trimming and J lost 4 bases, with 18 bases between them. The CDR3 totals 16 residues.

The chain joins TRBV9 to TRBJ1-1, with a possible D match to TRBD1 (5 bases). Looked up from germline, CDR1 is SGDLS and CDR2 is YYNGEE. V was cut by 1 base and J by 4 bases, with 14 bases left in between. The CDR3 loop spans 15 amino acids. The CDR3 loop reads CASSVPPTVLTEAFF. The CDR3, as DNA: TGTGCCAGCAGCGTACCCCCGACAGTACTCACTGAAGCTTTCTTT.

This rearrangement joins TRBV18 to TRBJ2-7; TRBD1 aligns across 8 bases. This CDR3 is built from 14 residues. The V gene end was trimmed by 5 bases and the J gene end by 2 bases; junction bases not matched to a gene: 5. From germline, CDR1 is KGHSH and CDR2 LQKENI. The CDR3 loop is CASSATGDTYEQYF. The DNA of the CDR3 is TGTGCCAGCTCAGCGACAGGGGATACCTACGAGCAGTACTTC.

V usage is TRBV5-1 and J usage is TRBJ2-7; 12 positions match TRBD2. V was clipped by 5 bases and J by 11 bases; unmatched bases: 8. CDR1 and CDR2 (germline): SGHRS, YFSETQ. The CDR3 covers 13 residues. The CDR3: CASRSLAGGPKYF. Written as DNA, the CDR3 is TGCGCCAGCAGATCCCTAGCGGGAGGGCCGAAGTACTTC.

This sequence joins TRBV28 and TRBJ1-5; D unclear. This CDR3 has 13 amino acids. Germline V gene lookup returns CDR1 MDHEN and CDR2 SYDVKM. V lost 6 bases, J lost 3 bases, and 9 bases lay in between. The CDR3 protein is CASSPPLNQPQHF. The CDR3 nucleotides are TGTGCCAGCAGCCCTCCCCTCAATCAGCCCCAGCATTTT.